What follows are 2 T cell receptor beta chains derived from one specimen sequenced in a study of blood T cell repertoires in COVID-19. TCRdb's copy holds only in-frame clones and misses some; the assay was immunoSEQ multiplex PCR. The data contain over 150,000 clones, around 87% of them seen just once; the ten biggest clones take up 10%. The sequencing sample was made of peripheral blood. These receptors were obtained from a woman aged 70-85 years with COVID-19, enrolled during active disease.

The CDR3 loop reads CASRRDGNAGELFF. The CDR3 DNA reads TGTGCCAGCAGGCGGGACGGTAACGCCGGGGAGCTGTTTTTT. J is TRBJ2-2 and V is TRBV9, with a tentative D call TRBD2 (6 bases). The CDR3 runs 14 residues. Deletions cut 5 bases from V and 6 bases from J, with 14 bases between. Germline-derived CDR1 and CDR2 are SGDLS and YYNGEE.

V and J are TRBV19 and TRBJ1-1; D uncertain. Germline CDR1 LNHDA, CDR2 SQIVND (reference sequence). V was shortened by 6 bases and J by 6 bases, with 17 bases between the two germline ends. This CDR3 comprises 14 residues. CDR3 sequence (DNA): TGTGCCAGTAGGATACAAGGAGGTGTATCTGAAGCTTTCTTT. Protein sequence: CASRIQGGVSEAFF.